The T cell receptor (beta chain) described here comes from a study of blood T cell repertoires in COVID-19. The CDR3 sequence is 14 residues long. The V gene end was trimmed by 4 bases and the J gene end by 4 bases; junction bases not matched to a gene: 2. CDR1 is LGHDT, CDR2 YNNKEL, per germline (reference sequence). Cohort 3 recovered donors had two negative PCRs, clearance, or symptom resolution. Assay used: immunoSEQ multiplex PCR; TCRdb lists only in-frame clones, some missing. The sample has some 200,000 clones, around 90% seen once. J is TRBJ2-5 and V is TRBV3-1 (or the pseudogene TRBV3-2); 11 bases fit TRBD2. The source of this sequence is a woman aged 30 to 39 who had recovered from COVID-19. The sequenced sample consisted of PBMCs or T cells enriched from blood (not recorded which). The DNA for the CDR3 is TGTGCCAGCAGCCTGCTAGCGGGAGGAGAGACCCAGTACTTC. Translating gives CASSLLAGGETQYF.